What follows are 10 T cell receptor beta chains derived from one specimen sequenced in a study of T cells in Graves' hyperthyroidism and ophthalmopathy. Amplification yielded TCR beta CDR3 regions, with RNA transcripts as the source. The study used the HTBI primer set for a first-round RT-PCR of the TCR CDR3. TCRdb redid the calling of the multiplex PCR reads with MiXCR, one entry per CDR3 protein. The repertoire holds hundreds of thousands of distinct CDR3 sequences, with about 14% as singletons. The sequencing input was blood. The receptors stem from a man younger than 30 with Graves' ophthalmopathy.

This clonotype was seen repeatedly, ten times or more. This rearrangement joins TRBV20-1 to TRBJ1-2; weak D call: TRBD1 (5 bases). V was shortened by 3 bases and J by 3 bases, with 8 bases between the two germline ends. The CDR3 has 12 amino acids. Germline V lookup: CDR1 DFQATT, CDR2 SNEGSKA (reference sequence). The CDR3 DNA reads as TGCAGTGCTAGCAGGGAGGACTATGGCTACACCTTC. Its translation is CSASREDYGYTF.

This clonotype was counted ten times or more. V gene TRBV28 combines with J gene TRBJ2-1; D unresolved. V was clipped by 2 bases and J by 2 bases, with 7 bases between them. CDR3 size: 14 residues. Germline V lookup: CDR1 MDHEN, CDR2 SYDVKM. The CDR3 sequence is CASSLNSPYNEQFF. The CDR3 bases are TGTGCCAGCAGTTTAAACAGCCCCTACAATGAGCAGTTCTTC.

DNA for the CDR3: TGTGCCAGCAGCCAAGGGGGACGGCAGACCCAGTACTTC. Its protein is CASSQGGRQTQYF. The chain recombines TRBV3-1 with TRBJ2-5; D tentatively fits TRBD1 or TRBD2 (5 bases each). Deletions cut 1 base from V and 6 bases from J, with 9 bases between. CDR1 is LGHDT and CDR2 is YNNKEL in the germline V gene (reference sequence). CDR3 length: 13 residues.

The V and J genes are TRBV7-2 and TRBJ2-5, with 9 bases aligning to TRBD1. After removal of 4 bases from V and 4 bases from J, the junction contained 7 bases not matched to a gene. CDR3 size: 15 residues. In germline, CDR1 is SGHTA, CDR2 FQGNSA. The CDR3 region has the DNA TGTGCCAGCAGCTCCGGGACAGGGATGTCAGAGACCCAGTACTTC. Translation gives CASSSGTGMSETQYF.

This clonotype was found a few times. The V and J genes are TRBV7-8 and TRBJ1-1; no definite D call. The length of the CDR3 is 13 residues. Germline V gene sequence: CDR1 SGHVS, CDR2 FQNEAQ. V was cut by 0 bases and J by 6 bases, with 8 bases left in between. As DNA, the CDR3 is TGTGCCAGCAGCTTAGCTTTGGGTGCTGAAGCTTTCTTT. Its translation is CASSLALGAEAFF.

This clonotype was observed a handful of times. This chain links TRBV9 with TRBJ2-6; D is undetermined. Germline assignment: CDR1 SGDLS and CDR2 YYNGEE. This CDR3 comprises 14 residues. V gave up 4 bases and J gave up 3 bases, with 8 bases separating them. The CDR3, as DNA: TGTGCCAGCAGCTCATATGGTGGGGCCAACGTCCTGACTTTC. This translates into CASSSYGGANVLTF.

The chain has TRBV4-1 and TRBJ2-7, with D perhaps assigned TRBD1 or TRBD2 (6 bases each). Per the germline V gene, CDR1 is MGHRA and CDR2 is YSYEKL. V dropped 1 base and J dropped 3 bases, with 16 bases sitting between them. The CDR3 runs to 16 residues. The CDR3 reads CASSQGGTQVFYEQYF. The CDR3 nucleotides read TGCGCCAGCAGCCAAGGCGGGACACAAGTTTTCTACGAGCAGTACTTC.

This chain connects TRBV18 to TRBJ1-3; 7 nucleotides match TRBD1. CDR3 length equals 15 residues. Per the germline V gene, CDR1 is KGHSH and CDR2 is LQKENI. The J segment lost 4 bases and the V segment lost 3 bases, leaving 6 bases of the junction unmatched. The CDR3 is CASSPVQGSGNTIYF. CDR3 coding DNA: TGTGCCAGCTCACCTGTACAGGGGAGCGGAAACACCATATATTTT.

The table lists this clonotype with a count of one. Since a much larger clone is just one base distant, this may be a read error. The gene calls are TRBV7-9 and TRBJ2-4; 8 positions match TRBD1. The CDR3 spans 16 residues. Germline trimming cut 3 bases from V and 2 bases from J; bases unmatched to any gene: 6. Germline CDR1 SEHNR, CDR2 FQNEAQ (reference sequence). CDR3 amino acids: CASSFVGTGTKNIQYF. CDR3 nucleotide sequence: TGTGCCAGCAGCTTTGTCGGGACAGGCACCAAAAACATTCAGTACTTC.

This clonotype has at least ten counts. V gene TRBV7-8 combines with J gene TRBJ2-7; 11 bases fit TRBD1. The CDR3 has 12 residues. From germline, CDR1 is SGHVS and CDR2 FQNEAQ. V dropped 11 bases and J dropped 4; count of bases not matched to a gene: 4. The CDR3 DNA reads TGTGCCCGGACAGGGGGCCCGTACGAGCAGTACTTC. Its protein is CARTGGPYEQYF.